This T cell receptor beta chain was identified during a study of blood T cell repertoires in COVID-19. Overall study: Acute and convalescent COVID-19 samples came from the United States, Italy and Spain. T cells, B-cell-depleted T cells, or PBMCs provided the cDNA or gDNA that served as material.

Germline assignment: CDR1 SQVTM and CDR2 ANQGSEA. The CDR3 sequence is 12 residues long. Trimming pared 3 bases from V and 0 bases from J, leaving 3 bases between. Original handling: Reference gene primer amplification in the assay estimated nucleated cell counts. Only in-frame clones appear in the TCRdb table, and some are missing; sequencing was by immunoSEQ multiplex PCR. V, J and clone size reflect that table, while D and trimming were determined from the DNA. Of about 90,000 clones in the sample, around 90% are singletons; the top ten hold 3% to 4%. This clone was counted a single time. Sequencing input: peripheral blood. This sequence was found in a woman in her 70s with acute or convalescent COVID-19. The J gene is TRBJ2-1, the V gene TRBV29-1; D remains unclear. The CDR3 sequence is CSVDLSYNEQFF. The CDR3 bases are TGCAGCGTTGATCTCTCCTACAATGAGCAGTTCTTC.